This paragraph reports one T cell receptor (beta chain). What it binds is unknown. Amplified TCR beta CDR3 regions came from RNA transcripts. Carried out on the TCR CDR3, a first-round RT-PCR used the HTBI primer set. A single record per CDR3 protein comes from TCRdb applying MiXCR to the multiplex PCR reads. The table lists 250,000 to 300,000 distinct CDR3 sequences, 13% of them singletons. The entry originates in a study of T cells in Graves' hyperthyroidism and ophthalmopathy. On the study more broadly: Blood from the periphery was taken at initial diagnosis, before any treatment.

Study-level results: Ophthalmopathy could be told apart from stable hyperthyroidism with a 13 V-J model. Among thyroid clonotypes expanded above 0.001, most also appeared in blood.

Pregnant or lactating patients were excluded, as were those with uncontrolled infection or other autoimmune disease. The CDR3 sequence is 17 residues long. Germline trimming cut 0 bases from V and 3 bases from J; bases unmatched to any gene: 7. Germline V gene sequence: CDR1 DFQATT, CDR2 SNEGSKA (reference sequence). The receptor comes from a woman aged 25 to 45 with Graves' hyperthyroidism that later progressed to Graves' ophthalmopathy. Sequences were obtained from blood. This rearrangement joins TRBV20-1 to TRBJ2-7; 14 bases map to TRBD2. In DNA, the CDR3 is TGCAGTGCTAGAGAACTAAGGACTAGCGGGAGGATCTACGAGCAGTACTTC. Protein product: CSARELRTSGRIYEQYF.